One sample yielded the 18 T cell receptor beta chains listed below, sequenced in a study of T cell changes during pregnancy in multiple sclerosis (dated by TCRdb to the late 2010s). The library was made by the immunoSEQ multiplex PCR assay. Drawn from immuneACCESS, this table holds only the in-frame rearrangements with V and J called that TCRdb kept. Clones are partly lost; checked studies trace under half to an unresolved V gene and leave the rest unexplained. The sample yields 45,000 to 60,000 clones; approximately 90% were counted once. Of the sample, around 2% is held by the ten largest clones. The material sequenced was peripheral blood, taken in the first trimester of pregnancy. The origin of the receptors is a female donor with multiple sclerosis, enrolled in a pregnancy study.

CDR3 nucleotide sequence: TGCGCCAGCAGCCACCCCCGGCGGGGTGGCAATCAGCCCCAGCATTTT. It yields the protein CASSHPRRGGNQPQHF. This chain joins TRBV4-1 and TRBJ1-5; unclear D gene. CDR3 length: 16 residues. Germline V gives CDR1 MGHRA, CDR2 YSYEKL. V lost 3 bases and J lost 2, with 14 bases in between.

The chain carries TRBV4-1 and TRBJ1-1; the match to TRBD1 covers 7 bases. The CDR3 runs 16 residues. V shed 1 base and J 4 bases; nucleotides not matched to a gene: 9. CDR1 and CDR2 (germline): MGHRA, YSYEKL. The CDR3 loop reads CASSQVKGAMSTEAFF. CDR3 coding DNA: TGCGCCAGCAGCCAAGTTAAGGGGGCGATGAGCACTGAAGCTTTCTTT.

The V gene is TRBV7-8, the J gene TRBJ2-5; TRBD1 agrees at 8 bases. Germline CDR1 is SGHVS and CDR2 is FQNEAQ. J lost 4 bases, V lost 6 bases, and 4 bases had no gene match. The CDR3 loop spans 13 amino acids. The CDR3 DNA reads TGTGCCAGCAGGACAGGGGACAGAGAGACCCAGTACTTC. This codes for CASRTGDRETQYF.

The chain couples TRBV6-6 to TRBJ1-5; a possible D gene is TRBD1 (6 bases). Trimming removed 8 bases at V and 4 bases at J, with 9 bases between. The CDR3 length is 12 residues. Germline V gene lookup returns CDR1 MNHNY and CDR2 SVGAGI (reference sequence). CDR3 residues: CASRQGNQPQHF. The CDR3 region has the DNA TGTGCCAGCCGGCAGGGGAATCAGCCCCAGCATTTT.

The chain recombines TRBV4-1 with TRBJ2-5; 7 bases are a match to TRBD1. CDR1 is MGHRA and CDR2 is YSYEKL in the germline V gene. Germline trimming cut 4 bases from V and 5 bases from J; bases unmatched to any gene: 10. This CDR3 spans 15 amino acids. CDR3 coding DNA: TGCGCCAGCAGCCTCTCCTACAGGGGCGGTGAGACCCAGTACTTC. It codes for CASSLSYRGGETQYF.

The chain has TRBV5-4 and TRBJ1-2; unclear D gene. The germline gives CDR1 SGHNT, CDR2 YYREEE (reference sequence). V lost 2 bases to trimming and J lost 3 bases, with 11 bases between them. This CDR3 has 14 amino acids. The CDR3 protein is CASSFIDGDYGYTF. DNA for the CDR3: TGTGCCAGCAGCTTTATAGACGGGGACTATGGCTACACCTTC.

V is TRBV7-6 and J is TRBJ2-1; D might be TRBD2 (6 bases). V was shortened by 4 bases and J by 6 bases, with 19 bases between the two germline ends. The CDR3 sequence is 16 residues long. Germline lookup yields CDR1 SGHVS and CDR2 FNYEAQ. The CDR3 reads CASSSRLARISNEQFF. The CDR3 DNA sequence: TGTGCCAGCAGCTCTCGTCTAGCGCGGATCTCCAATGAGCAGTTCTTC.

The chain has TRBV6-6 and TRBJ2-3, with TRBD2 matching 7 bases. The CDR3 sequence is 14 residues long. V shed 6 bases and J 6 bases; nucleotides not matched to a gene: 9. The germline CDR1 and CDR2 sequences are MNHNY and SVGAGI (reference sequence). The CDR3 loop is CASSRGDSGDTQYF. For the CDR3, the DNA is TGTGCCAGCAGCCGGGGGGACTCCGGGGATACGCAGTATTTT.

This clone showed up just once. J is TRBJ1-1 and V is TRBV13, with a possible D match to TRBD1 (6 bases). This CDR3 has 13 residues. The ends were cut back, 4 bases at V and 7 bases at J, with 13 bases in the middle. The V gene's germline CDR1 is PRHDT and CDR2 FYEKMQ (reference sequence). CDR3 in amino acids: CASSWADSLEAFF. As DNA, the CDR3 is TGTGCCAGCAGCTGGGCGGACAGCCTTGAAGCTTTCTTT.

The rearrangement links TRBV2 to TRBJ2-5, with D maybe TRBD2 (6 bases). CDR1 and CDR2 (germline): SNHLY, FYNNEI. The CDR3 runs 13 residues. V was trimmed by 6 bases and J by 0 bases, leaving 8 bases between them. CDR3 sequence: CASRGDYQETQYF. The CDR3 nucleotides are TGTGCCAGCAGGGGGGACTACCAAGAGACCCAGTACTTC.

V is TRBV6-1 and J is TRBJ1-1, with a tentative D call TRBD1 (6 bases). Deletions cut 1 base from V and 11 bases from J, with 35 bases between. Germline CDR1 and CDR2: MNHNS and SASEGT. The CDR3 consists of 20 residues. In DNA form, the CDR3 reads TGTGCCAGCAGTGAAGAAGAACCCCCCTGGGCTGAGGGGGTCCACCCTTGGGCTTTCTTT. Translating it yields CASSEEEPPWAEGVHPWAFF.

This sequence joins TRBV7-9 and TRBJ2-7; D gene unclear. With 1 base removed from V and 3 bases from J, the gap between germline ends came to 10 bases. Germline V CDR1 and CDR2: SEHNR, FQNEAQ (reference sequence). The CDR3 extends over 14 amino acids. The CDR3 sequence: CASSLDRVNYEQYF. Here the CDR3 DNA reads TGTGCCAGCAGCTTAGATCGAGTAAACTACGAGCAGTACTTC.

The chain uses TRBV21-1 and TRBJ1-5. TRBV21-1 is a recognized pseudogene. This CDR3 region has 15 residues. The CDR3 nucleotides are TGTGCCAGCAGCATCCCCCGGGAGGAGGAACAGCCCCAGCATTTT. Protein sequence: CASSIPREEEQPQHF.

The sample holds one count of this clone. V usage is TRBV6-4 and J usage is TRBJ2-1; no clear D. Germline V gives CDR1 MRHNA, CDR2 SNTAGT. This CDR3 has 18 amino acids. V was cut by 0 bases and J by 4 bases, with 19 bases left in between. The CDR3 DNA is TGTGCCAGCAGTGACTCGAGTCGAGAGGTGGGTACATACAATGAGCAGTTCTTC. Translated, it gives CASSDSSREVGTYNEQFF.

The V call is TRBV28, the J call TRBJ2-7; no reliable D call. With 6 bases removed from V and 1 base from J, the gap between germline ends came to 10 bases. Germline-derived CDR1 and CDR2 are MDHEN and SYDVKM. The CDR3 totals 13 residues. Here the CDR3 reads CASSMTPSYEQYF. In DNA, the CDR3 is TGTGCCAGCAGCATGACACCGTCCTACGAGCAGTACTTC.

This clone has only a few counts. The V and J genes are TRBV6-4 and TRBJ2-1; a possible D gene is TRBD2 (7 bases). Deletions cut 0 bases from V and 6 bases from J, with 12 bases between. Germline CDR1 reads MRHNA; CDR2 reads SNTAGT. There are 15 residues in the CDR3. The CDR3 nucleotides read TGTGCCAGCAGTGACTCTGGGGGGGGCCGCAATGAGCAGTTCTTC. It translates to CASSDSGGGRNEQFF.

The V call is TRBV6-5, the J call TRBJ1-4, with a possible D match to TRBD1 (5 bases). CDR1 and CDR2 from the germline V gene are MNHEY and SVGAGI. Deletions cut 0 bases from V and 7 bases from J, with 9 bases between. The CDR3 runs 14 residues. DNA of the CDR3: TGTGCCAGCAGTTACTCCTTTAGGGGTGAAAAACTGTTTTTT. Its translation: CASSYSFRGEKLFF.

This clone occurred a few times. The V and J genes are TRBV9 and TRBJ1-5, with 8 bases aligning to TRBD1. The V and J ends lost 8 bases and 3 bases, in that order; junction bases with no gene match: 7. The CDR3 has 14 amino acids. The V gene's germline CDR1 is SGDLS and CDR2 YYNGEE. The CDR3 region is CASNRGMDNQPQHF. CDR3 bases: TGTGCCAGTAACAGGGGGATGGACAATCAGCCCCAGCATTTT.